Listed below are T cell receptor beta chains from one sample, sequenced in a study of beta chain features in type 1 diabetes. The protocol was immunoSEQ multiplex PCR, while the TCRdb copy is restricted to in-frame clones and leaves out a portion. The sample holds 350,000 to 450,000 clones, about 15% seen once. The sample was naive CD4+ T cells from blood. The receptors come from a man younger than 45 in good health. Both conserved end residues are part of each CDR3. D genes are given only for firm matches. Only part of the rows carry a size: once, few, many, or a class if the clone is expanded.

>TRBJ1-3|-|-|TRBV30
CAWSFRVTSGNTIYF
TGTGCCTGGAGTTTCAGGGTTACTTCTGGAAACACCATATATTTT
>TRBJ1-6|few|-|TRBV27
CASSLQERENSPLHF
TGTGCCAGCAGTTTACAGGAGCGGGAGAATTCACCCCTCCACTTT
>TRBJ2-3|-|-|TRBV7-2
CASTFQARDTQYF
TGTGCCAGCACCTTCCAGGCAAGGGATACGCAGTATTTT
>TRBJ2-3|few|TRBD1|TRBV2
CASSAGTDGDTQYF
TGTGCCAGCAGTGCTGGGACAGATGGGGATACGCAGTATTTT
>TRBJ1-1|few|TRBD1|TRBV25-1
CASSSPGETGREAFF
TGTGCCAGCAGTTCCCCGGGGGAGACAGGGCGTGAAGCTTTCTTT
>TRBJ1-2|-|TRBD1|TRBV5-6
CASSGQGKGGYTF
TGTGCCAGCAGCGGACAGGGGAAAGGAGGCTACACCTTC
>TRBJ2-3|-|TRBD2|TRBV7-8
CASLLAGRTDTQYF
TGTGCCAGCTTGTTAGCGGGGCGCACAGATACGCAGTATTTT
>TRBJ2-3|few|TRBD1|TRBV2
CASTGTGSDTQYF
TGTGCCAGCACCGGGACAGGATCAGATACGCAGTATTTT
>TRBJ2-3|-|-|TRBV5-6
CASSYPDLLDTQYF
TGTGCCAGCAGCTACCCGGACCTCCTAGATACGCAGTATTTT
>TRBJ2-5|few|-|TRBV12-5
CASGLGRDQETQYF
TGTGCTAGTGGTTTAGGACGGGACCAAGAGACCCAGTACTTC
>TRBJ1-2|few|-|TRBV30
CARSRPGERGGYTF
TGTGCCAGAAGTAGACCAGGGGAACGGGGTGGCTACACCTTC
>TRBJ1-1|few|-|TRBV29-1
CSVEYVNTEAFF
TGCAGCGTTGAATATGTGAACACTGAAGCTTTCTTT
>TRBJ2-3|-|-|TRBV11-3
CASSRRLSNTDTQYF
TGTGCCAGCAGCCGCAGACTGTCCAACACAGATACGCAGTATTTT
>TRBJ1-1|-|-|TRBV29-1
CSALETRGLLDTEAFF
TGCAGCGCCCTAGAGACCAGGGGTCTGTTGGACACTGAAGCTTTCTTT
>TRBJ2-3|few|-|TRBV10-3
CAISESKARTDTQYF
TGTGCCATCAGTGAGTCGAAAGCGCGCACAGATACGCAGTATTTT
>TRBJ2-1|few|TRBD2|TRBV30
CAASGRVSYNEQFF
TGTGCCGCTAGCGGGAGAGTGTCCTACAATGAGCAGTTCTTC
>TRBJ2-5|-|TRBD1|TRBV5-6
CASSRRGTGDETQYF
TGTGCCAGCAGCCGGCGCGGGACAGGGGACGAGACCCAGTACTTC
>TRBJ2-2|-|-|TRBV11-1
CASSSRDKRGTGELFF
TGTGCCAGCAGCTCGCGAGACAAGCGCGGCACCGGGGAGCTGTTTTTT